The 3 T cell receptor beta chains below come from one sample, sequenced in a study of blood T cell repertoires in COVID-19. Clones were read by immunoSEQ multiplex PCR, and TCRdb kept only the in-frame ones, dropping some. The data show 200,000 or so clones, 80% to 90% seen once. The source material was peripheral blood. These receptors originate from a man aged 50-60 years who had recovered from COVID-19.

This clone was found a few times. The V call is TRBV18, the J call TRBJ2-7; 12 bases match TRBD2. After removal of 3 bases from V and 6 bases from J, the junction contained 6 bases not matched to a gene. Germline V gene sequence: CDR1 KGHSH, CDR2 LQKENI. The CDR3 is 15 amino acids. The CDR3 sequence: CASSPTSGSFGEQYF. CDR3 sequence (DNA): TGTGCCAGCTCACCGACTAGCGGGAGTTTCGGCGAGCAGTACTTC.

This chain's CDR3 is CASSKTSTDTQYF. The CDR3 bases are TGCGCCAGCAGCAAGACTAGCACAGATACGCAGTATTTT. The genes are TRBV5-1 and TRBJ2-3; unclear D gene. Germline V gives CDR1 SGHRS, CDR2 YFSETQ. Trimming removed 4 bases from V and 0 bases from J, with 6 bases in between. The CDR3 has 13 residues.

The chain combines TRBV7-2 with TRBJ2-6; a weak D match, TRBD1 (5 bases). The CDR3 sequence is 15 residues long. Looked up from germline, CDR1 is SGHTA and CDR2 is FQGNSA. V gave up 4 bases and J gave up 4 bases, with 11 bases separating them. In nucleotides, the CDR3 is TGTGCCAGCAGCTCCGACAGCCGGGGGGCCAACGTCCTGACTTTC. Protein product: CASSSDSRGANVLTF. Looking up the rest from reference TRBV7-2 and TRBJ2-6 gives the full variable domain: GAGVSQSPSNKVTEKGKDVELRCDPISGHTALYWYRQSLGQGLEFLIYFQGNSAPDKSGLPSDRFSAERTGGSVSTLTIQRTQQEDSAVYLCASSSDSRGANVLTFGAGSRLTVL.